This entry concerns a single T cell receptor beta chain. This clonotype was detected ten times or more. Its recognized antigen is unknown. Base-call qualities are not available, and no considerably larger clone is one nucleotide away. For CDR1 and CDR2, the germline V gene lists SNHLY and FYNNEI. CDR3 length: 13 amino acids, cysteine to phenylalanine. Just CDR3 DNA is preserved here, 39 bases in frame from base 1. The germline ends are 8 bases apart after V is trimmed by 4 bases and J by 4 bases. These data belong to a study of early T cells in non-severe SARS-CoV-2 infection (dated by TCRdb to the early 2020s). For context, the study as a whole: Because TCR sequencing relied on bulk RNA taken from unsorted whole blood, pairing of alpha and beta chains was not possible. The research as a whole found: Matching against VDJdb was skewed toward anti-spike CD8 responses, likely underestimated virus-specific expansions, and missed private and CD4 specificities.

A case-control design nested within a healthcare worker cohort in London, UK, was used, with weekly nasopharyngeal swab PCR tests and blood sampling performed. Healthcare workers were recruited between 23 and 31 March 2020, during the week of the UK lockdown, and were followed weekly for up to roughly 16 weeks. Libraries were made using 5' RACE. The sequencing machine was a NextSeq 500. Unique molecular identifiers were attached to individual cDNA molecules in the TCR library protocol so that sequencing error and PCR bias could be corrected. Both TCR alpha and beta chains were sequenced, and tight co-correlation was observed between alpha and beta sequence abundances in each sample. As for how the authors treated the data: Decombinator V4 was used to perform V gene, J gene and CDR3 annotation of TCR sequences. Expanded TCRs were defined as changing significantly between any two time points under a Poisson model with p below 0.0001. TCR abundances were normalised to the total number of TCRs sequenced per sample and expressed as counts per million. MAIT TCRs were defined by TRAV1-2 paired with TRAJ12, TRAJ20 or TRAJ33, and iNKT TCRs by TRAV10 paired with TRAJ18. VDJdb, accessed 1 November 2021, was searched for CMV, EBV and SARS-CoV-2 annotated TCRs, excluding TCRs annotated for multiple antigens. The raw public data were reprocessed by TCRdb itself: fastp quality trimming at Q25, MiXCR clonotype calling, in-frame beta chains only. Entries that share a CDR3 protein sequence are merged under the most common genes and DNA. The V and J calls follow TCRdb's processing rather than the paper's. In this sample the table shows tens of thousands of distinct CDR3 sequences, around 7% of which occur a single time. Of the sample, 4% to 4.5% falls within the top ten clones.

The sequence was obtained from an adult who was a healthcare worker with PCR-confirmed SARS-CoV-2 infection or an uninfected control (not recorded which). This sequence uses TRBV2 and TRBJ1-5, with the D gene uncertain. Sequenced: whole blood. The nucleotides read TGTGCCAGCAGTGCGGTCCGTAATCAGCCCCAGCATTTT. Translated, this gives CASSAVRNQPQHF.